This T cell receptor (beta chain) was obtained from a study of cytomegalovirus exposure and HLA in healthy donors. Overall study findings and caveats: As a later analysis revealed, most CMV-associated TCR beta chains appeared HLA-restricted. In a later analysis, across HLA loci, associated TCR counts were highest for DRB1, lowest for HLA-C.

The study ran its PCR with 60 Vbeta and 13 Jbeta primers. Here immunoSEQ multiplex PCR was the method, and the copy in TCRdb shows in-frame clones only, minus some. The sample holds under 200,000 clones, 60% to 80% seen once. Per the germline V gene, CDR1 is SGHRS and CDR2 is YFSETQ. The CDR3 extends over 15 amino acids. Trimming took off 3 bases at V and 0 bases at J, with 10 bases between the two ends. The sample holds a few counts of this clone. Its matching antigen is unknown. The sequenced sample was PBMCs. V is TRBV5-1 and J is TRBJ2-4, with D perhaps TRBD2 (5 bases). This TCR was sampled from a woman aged 25-40 years in good health and CMV-seronegative. CDR3 nucleotides: TGCGCCAGCAGCTACCTAGCTGGAGCCAAAAACATTCAGTACTTC. It specifies CASSYLAGAKNIQYF.